The rows below give T cell receptor beta chains drawn from one sample of a study of prognosis after radiotherapy for stage I lung cancer. TCRdb called the multiplex PCR reads again in MiXCR, with one record for every CDR3 protein. Of some 39,000 distinct CDR3 sequences listed, around 22% are singletons. The source material was PBMCs, sampled before or after stereotactic body radiation therapy (not recorded which). The source of these receptors is a donor over 45 with non-small cell lung cancer. Both conserved end residues are part of each CDR3. The order of the fields is CDR3 protein, CDR3 DNA, CDR3 length, D gene, V gene, clone size, J gene. D genes are given only for firm matches. Clone size is stated in some rows and not others, as once, few, many or a class when expanded.

CASSPLAGGPSSYNEQFF | TGCGCCAGCAGCCCATTAGCGGGGGGGCCAAGCTCCTACAATGAGCAGTTCTTC | 18 | TRBD2 | TRBV5-1 | many | TRBJ2-1
CASSLAPGKDEQYF | TGCGCCAGCAGCTTGGCACCAGGGAAGGACGAGCAGTACTTC | 14 | - | TRBV5-1 | many | TRBJ2-7
CASSRTSYNEQFF | TGTGCCAGCAGTAGGACTAGCTACAATGAGCAGTTCTTC | 13 | TRBD2 | TRBV6-4 | many | TRBJ2-1
CSAIDPRMGLRTDTQYF | TGCAGTGCTATAGATCCTCGAATGGGACTCCGCACAGATACGCAGTATTTT | 17 | - | TRBV20-1 | many | TRBJ2-3
CSAREAGSSTDTQYF | TGCAGTGCTAGAGAGGCAGGGTCTAGCACAGATACGCAGTATTTT | 15 | - | TRBV20-1 | many | TRBJ2-3
CASSPEVHTDTQYF | TGTGCCAGCTCACCAGAAGTCCACACAGATACGCAGTATTTT | 14 | - | TRBV18 | many | TRBJ2-3
CASSLRTKVGGQGVGQPQHF | TGCGCCAGCAGCCTTCGAACCAAAGTGGGGGGACAGGGAGTGGGGCAGCCCCAGCATTTT | 20 | TRBD1 | TRBV4-1 | - | TRBJ1-5
CASRTAGGVRLFF | TGTGCCAGCAGGACGGCCGGAGGAGTGCGGCTGTTTTTT | 13 | - | TRBV27 | many | TRBJ1-4
CASSARDIINIQYF | TGTGCCAGCAGTGCCCGGGACATTATAAACATTCAGTACTTC | 14 | - | TRBV25-1 | few | TRBJ2-4
CATSDLRTSGSSYNEQFF | TGTGCCACCAGTGATTTGAGGACTAGCGGGTCATCCTACAATGAGCAGTTCTTC | 18 | TRBD2 | TRBV24-1 | - | TRBJ2-1
CASSSGGGTGKLFF | TGTGCCAGCAGCTCGGGCGGAGGGACGGGAAAACTGTTTTTT | 14 | - | TRBV13 | many | TRBJ1-4
CASSPELLPSTDTQYF | TGTGCCAGCAGTCCGGAGTTACTTCCTAGCACAGATACGCAGTATTTT | 16 | - | TRBV27 | many | TRBJ2-3
CASRQGAANNQPQHF | TGTGCCAGTAGGCAGGGAGCGGCCAATAATCAGCCCCAGCATTTT | 15 | - | TRBV19 | many | TRBJ1-5
CASSLDSGNEKLFF | TGTGCCAGCAGTCTCGACAGCGGGAATGAAAAACTGTTTTTT | 14 | - | TRBV7-9 | many | TRBJ1-4
CATSDSALSGGGDNEQFF | TGTGCCACCAGTGATTCCGCCCTTAGCGGGGGGGGGGATAATGAGCAGTTCTTC | 18 | TRBD2 | TRBV24-1 | - | TRBJ2-1
CASSLGPHTETQYF | TGTGCCAGCAGCTTAGGCCCACATACGGAGACCCAGTACTTC | 14 | - | TRBV7-8 | many | TRBJ2-5